The sequence of this T cell receptor beta chain was determined in a study of cytotoxic CD8 clonotypes in ibrutinib-treated CLL. On the study more broadly: Around 25 partial and 2 complete responses; at median roughly 67 months, roughly 14 remitted, about twelve progressed.

The protocol was immunoSEQ multiplex PCR, while the TCRdb copy is restricted to in-frame clones and leaves out a portion. The sample yields about 21,000 clones, around 68% seen once. V gave up 2 bases and J gave up 2 bases; unmatched junction bases: 0. Per germline, CDR1 SGHNT and CDR2 YYREEE (reference sequence). This CDR3 is 14 amino acids long. The material was PBMCs, obtained before ibrutinib treatment. The chain is built from TRBV5-4 and TRBJ2-1; 8 bases agree with TRBD2. The sequence derives from a human donor with chronic lymphocytic leukemia. The CDR3 here is CASSLAGAYNEQFF. In nucleotides, the CDR3 is TGTGCCAGCAGCTTAGCGGGAGCCTACAATGAGCAGTTCTTC.